Following are 2 T cell receptor beta chains from one sample sequenced in a study of PD-L1 blockade in urothelial cancer. The time point here: peripheral blood 6 weeks after treatment start. Here immunoSEQ multiplex PCR was the method, and the copy in TCRdb shows in-frame clones only, minus some. Of around 40,000 clones listed, 85% are singletons. This sample comprised PBMCs, obtained around atezolizumab (anti-PD-L1) treatment. The receptors were sampled from a man between 65 and 85 years old with urothelial cancer.

The chain uses TRBV18 and TRBJ1-3; tentatively, D is TRBD1 (5 bases). The CDR3 is 18 amino acids. CDR1 KGHSH and CDR2 LQKENI come from the germline V gene. V lost 2 bases and J 0 bases, leaving 17 bases between the germline ends. CDR3 region: CASSPSSQGRISGNTIYF. The CDR3 DNA sequence: TGTGCCAGCTCACCATCCAGTCAGGGCCGAATCTCTGGAAACACCATATATTTT. Drawing the rest from reference TRBV18 and TRBJ1-3, the complete variable domain is NAGVMQNPRHLVRRRGQEARLRCSPMKGHSHVYWYRQLPEEGLKFMVYLQKENIIDESGMPKERFSAEFPKEGPSILRIQQVVRGDSAAYFCASSPSSQGRISGNTIYFGEGSWLTVV.

This clone occurred once. The chain carries TRBV7-9 and TRBJ1-1; D call uncertain. CDR1 and CDR2 (germline): SEHNR, FQNEAQ (reference sequence). This CDR3 contains 14 residues. V lost 1 base to trimming and J lost 7 bases, with 13 bases between them. CDR3 amino acids: CASSLGAATNEAFF. The CDR3 DNA reads as TGTGCCAGCAGCTTAGGAGCTGCGACAAATGAAGCTTTCTTT.